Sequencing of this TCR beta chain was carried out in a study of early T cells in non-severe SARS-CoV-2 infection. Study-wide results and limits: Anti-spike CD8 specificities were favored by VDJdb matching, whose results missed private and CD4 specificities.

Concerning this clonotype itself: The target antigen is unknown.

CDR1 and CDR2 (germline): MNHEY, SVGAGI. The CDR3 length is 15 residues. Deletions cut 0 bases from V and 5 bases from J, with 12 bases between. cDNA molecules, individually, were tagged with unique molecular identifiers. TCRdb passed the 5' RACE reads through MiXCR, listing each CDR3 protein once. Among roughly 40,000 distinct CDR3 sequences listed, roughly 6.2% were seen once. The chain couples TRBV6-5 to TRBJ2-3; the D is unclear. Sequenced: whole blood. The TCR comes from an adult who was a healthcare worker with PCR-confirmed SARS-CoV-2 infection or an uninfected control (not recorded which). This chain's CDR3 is CASSYSDRSGDTQYF. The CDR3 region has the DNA TGTGCCAGCAGTTACTCGGACCGCTCAGGAGATACGCAGTATTTT.